The entry below describes one T cell receptor (beta chain). The data were produced by immunoSEQ multiplex PCR, yet TCRdb's version contains in-frame clones alone and is incomplete. The table has tens of thousands of clones, over 60% seen once; the top ten hold 6% to 8.5%. The time point here: recipient sample about 28 days before transplant, after cytoreduction. This CDR3 region has 15 residues. V lost 3 bases, J lost 0 bases, and 11 bases lay in between. CDR1 is SGHTA, CDR2 FQGNSA, per germline. This sample stems from a study of T cell clonotyping in hematopoietic cell transplantation. This specimen was peripheral blood mononuclear cells, taken before stem cell transplant. The rearrangement links TRBV7-2 to TRBJ2-5; D is possibly TRBD1 (5 bases). The sequence came from a woman younger than 45 with chronic myeloid leukemia. Some clones in this sample may be carry-over from other donors' samples. The CDR3 loop is CASSFRRQYQETQYF. For the CDR3, the DNA is TGTGCCAGCAGCTTCAGAAGACAGTACCAAGAGACCCAGTACTTC. Filled out from reference TRBV7-2 and TRBJ2-5, the complete variable domain reads GAGVSQSPSNKVTEKGKDVELRCDPISGHTALYWYRQSLGQGLEFLIYFQGNSAPDKSGLPSDRFSAERTGGSVSTLTIQRTQQEDSAVYLCASSFRRQYQETQYFGPGTRLLVL.